A single sample is the source of the 9 T cell receptor beta chains below, sequenced in a study of response to subunit inactivated influenza vaccine. Each CDR3 protein is one row after TCRdb ran MiXCR on the RT-PCR reads. This table has 200,000 to 300,000 distinct CDR3 sequences, 9% to 15% appearing once. The material was non-naive T cells sorted from PBMCs, obtained less than 15 days before vaccination. The receptors shown here come from a man in his fifties who received an inactivated influenza vaccine.

A few counts support this clonotype. The chain has TRBV6-2 or TRBV6-3 and TRBJ1-1; TRBD1 is a possible D gene (5 bases). Germline V CDR1 and CDR2: MNHEY, SVGEGT. CDR3 length: 12 residues. V was cut by 5 bases and J by 8 bases, with 12 bases left in between. DNA for the CDR3: TGTGCCAGCAGTCTGAACGGGGACGAAGCTTTCTTT. It encodes CASSLNGDEAFF.

This clonotype has a handful of counts. The V call is TRBV12-3 or TRBV12-4, the J call TRBJ2-2; 7 bases line up with TRBD1. V was clipped by 5 bases and J by 2 bases; unmatched bases: 5. This CDR3 comprises 15 residues. CDR3 residues: CASSPGTVNTGELFF. The CDR3, as DNA: TGTGCCAGCAGTCCCGGGACAGTTAACACCGGGGAGCTGTTTTTT.

This clonotype was counted a single time. The chain combines TRBV20-1 with TRBJ2-5, with TRBD2 matching 8 bases. Germline CDR1 and CDR2: DFQATT and SNEGSKA (reference sequence). Trimming at V came to 0 bases and at J to 4 bases, leaving 10 bases not matched to a gene. The CDR3 is 16 residues long. This CDR3 reads CSARDLFGGARETQYF. The CDR3 DNA reads TGCAGTGCTAGAGATCTATTCGGGGGGGCCAGAGAGACCCAGTACTTC.

This sequence joins TRBV21-1 and TRBJ2-6; the listed D gene, TRBD1, was not tested against the DNA. TRBV21-1 has pseudogene status. This CDR3 spans 20 amino acids. The CDR3 DNA follows: TGTGCCAGCAGCAAAGACTTACGTGGGAAGCCCCCGAGGGGGGCCAACGTCCTGACTTTC. Translation: CASSKDLRGKPPRGANVLTF.

This clonotype was observed a handful of times. This chain joins TRBV6-2 or TRBV6-3 and TRBJ1-2; D gene uncertain. Germline values: CDR1 MNHEY, CDR2 SVGEGT. The CDR3 totals 13 residues. V lost 8 bases and J 4 bases, leaving 14 bases between the germline ends. The CDR3: CASVPAQGYGYTF. CDR3 bases: TGTGCCAGCGTTCCAGCGCAAGGCTATGGCTACACCTTC.

The chain recombines TRBV5-1 with TRBJ1-1; 7 positions match TRBD1. Unmatched junction bases numbered 5, after V lost 3 bases and J lost 0 bases. Germline CDR1 is SGHRS and CDR2 is YFSETQ. The CDR3 runs 15 residues. The CDR3 is CASSWGQSMNTEAFF. CDR3 in DNA: TGCGCCAGCAGCTGGGGACAGTCTATGAACACTGAAGCTTTCTTT.

This clonotype showed up just a few times. The J gene is TRBJ2-3, the V gene TRBV10-3, with TRBD2 identical over 11 bases. In germline, CDR1 is ENHRY, CDR2 SYGVKD. Losses at the gene ends were 5 bases for V and 0 bases for J; bases not matched to a gene: 4. The CDR3 has 16 residues. The chain's CDR3 is CAISTGTSGSTDTQYF. The CDR3 DNA reads TGTGCCATCAGTACCGGGACTAGCGGTAGCACAGATACGCAGTATTTT.

In its sample, this clonotype was seen a few times. The J gene is TRBJ2-7, the V gene TRBV19; no reliable D call. The CDR3 contains 15 residues. Germline CDR1 and CDR2: LNHDA and SQIVND (reference sequence). V was clipped by 6 bases and J by 0 bases, with 15 bases between them. The CDR3 nucleotides are TGTGCCAGTAGCCTCGCGGCTTTAAGCTCCTACGAGCAGTACTTC. Translation gives CASSLAALSSYEQYF.

This clonotype was observed at least ten times. In nucleotides, the CDR3 is TGTGCCAGCAGCGGCTCTGGCTCTGGAAACACCATATATTTT. It codes for CASSGSGSGNTIYF. The chain carries TRBV2 and TRBJ1-3, with unresolved D. The CDR3 runs to 14 residues. V was trimmed by 6 bases and J by 0 bases, leaving 9 bases between them. Looked up from germline, CDR1 is SNHLY and CDR2 is FYNNEI.